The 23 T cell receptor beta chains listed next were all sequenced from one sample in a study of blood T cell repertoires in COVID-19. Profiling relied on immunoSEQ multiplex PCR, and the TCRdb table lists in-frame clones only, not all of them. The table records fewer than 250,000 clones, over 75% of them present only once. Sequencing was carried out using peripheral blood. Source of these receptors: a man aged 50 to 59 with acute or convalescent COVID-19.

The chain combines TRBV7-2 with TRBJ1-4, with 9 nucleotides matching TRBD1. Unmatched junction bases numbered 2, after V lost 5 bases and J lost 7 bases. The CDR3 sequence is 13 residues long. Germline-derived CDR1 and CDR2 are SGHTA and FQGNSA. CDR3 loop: CASSRQGGEKLFF. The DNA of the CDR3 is TGTGCCAGCAGCCGACAGGGGGGTGAAAAACTGTTTTTT.

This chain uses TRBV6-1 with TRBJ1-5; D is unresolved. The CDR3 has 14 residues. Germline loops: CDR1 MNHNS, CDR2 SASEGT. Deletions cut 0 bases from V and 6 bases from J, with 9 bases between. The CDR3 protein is CASSEARFGQPQHF. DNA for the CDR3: TGTGCCAGCAGTGAAGCGCGGTTTGGTCAGCCCCAGCATTTT.

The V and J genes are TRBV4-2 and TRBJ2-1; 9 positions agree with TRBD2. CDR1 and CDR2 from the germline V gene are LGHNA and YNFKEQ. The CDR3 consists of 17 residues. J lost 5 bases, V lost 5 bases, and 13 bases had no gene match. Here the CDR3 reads CASSSPRGKRGDNEQFF. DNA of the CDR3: TGTGCCAGCAGCTCCCCCAGGGGGAAGCGGGGGGACAATGAGCAGTTCTTC.

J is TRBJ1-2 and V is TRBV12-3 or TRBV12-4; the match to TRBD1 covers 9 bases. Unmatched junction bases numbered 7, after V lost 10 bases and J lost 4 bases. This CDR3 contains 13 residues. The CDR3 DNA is TGTGCCACCTGGACAGGGGAAGCCTATGGCTACACCTTC. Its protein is CATWTGEAYGYTF.

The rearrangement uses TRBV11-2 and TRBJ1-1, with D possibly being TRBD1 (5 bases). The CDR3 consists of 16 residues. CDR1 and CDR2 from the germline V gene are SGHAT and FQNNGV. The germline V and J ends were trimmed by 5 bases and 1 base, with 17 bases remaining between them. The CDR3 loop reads CASSPTWTPRNTEAFF. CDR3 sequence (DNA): TGTGCCAGCAGCCCTACCTGGACACCTCGGAACACTGAAGCTTTCTTT. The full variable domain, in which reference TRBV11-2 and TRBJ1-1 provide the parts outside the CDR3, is EAGVAQSPRYKIIEKRQSVAFWCNPISGHATLYWYQQILGQGPKLLIQFQNNGVVDDSQLPKDRFSAERLKGVDSTLKIQPAKLEDSAVYLCASSPTWTPRNTEAFFGQGTRLTVV.

CDR3 sequence (DNA): TGTGCCAGCATGGGACAGGGGGTCAGTTCACCCCTCCACTTT. Translation gives CASMGQGVSSPLHF. The V gene is TRBV2, the J gene TRBJ1-6, with 11 positions matching TRBD1. The CDR3 has 14 residues. The ends lost 7 bases at V and 9 bases at J; junction bases unmatched: 5. Germline values: CDR1 SNHLY, CDR2 FYNNEI.

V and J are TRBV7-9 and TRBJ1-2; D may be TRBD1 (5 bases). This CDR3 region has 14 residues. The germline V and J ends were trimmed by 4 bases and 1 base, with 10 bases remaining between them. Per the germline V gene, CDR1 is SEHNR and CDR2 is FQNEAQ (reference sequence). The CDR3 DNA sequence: TGTGCCAGCAGCTATAGCGGGGGTAACTATGGCTACACCTTC. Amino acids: CASSYSGGNYGYTF.

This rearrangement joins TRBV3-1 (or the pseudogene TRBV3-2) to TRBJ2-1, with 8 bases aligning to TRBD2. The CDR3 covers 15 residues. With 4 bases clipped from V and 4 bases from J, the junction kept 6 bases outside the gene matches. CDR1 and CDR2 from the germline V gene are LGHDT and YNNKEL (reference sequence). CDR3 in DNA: TGTGCCAGCAGCCTCAGCGGGGGCCTTTACAATGAGCAGTTCTTC. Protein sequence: CASSLSGGLYNEQFF.

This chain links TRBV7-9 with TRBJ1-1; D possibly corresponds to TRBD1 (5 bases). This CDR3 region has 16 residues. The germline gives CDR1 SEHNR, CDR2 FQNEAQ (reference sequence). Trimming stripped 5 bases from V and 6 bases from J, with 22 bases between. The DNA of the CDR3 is TGTGCCAGCAGCCGAGTGTTTGGGACTTTGAGGGCTGAAGCTTTCTTT. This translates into CASSRVFGTLRAEAFF. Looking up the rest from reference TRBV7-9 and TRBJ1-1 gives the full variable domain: DTGVSQNPRHKITKRGQNVTFRCDPISEHNRLYWYRQTLGQGPEFLTYFQNEAQLEKSRLLSDRFSAERPKGSFSTLEIQRTEQGDSAMYLCASSRVFGTLRAEAFFGQGTRLTVV.

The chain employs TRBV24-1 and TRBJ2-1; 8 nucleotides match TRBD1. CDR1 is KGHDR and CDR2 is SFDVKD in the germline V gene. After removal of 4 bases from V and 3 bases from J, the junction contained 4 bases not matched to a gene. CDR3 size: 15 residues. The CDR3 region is CATSESQGDYNEQFF. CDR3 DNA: TGTGCCACCAGTGAATCACAGGGGGACTACAATGAGCAGTTCTTC.

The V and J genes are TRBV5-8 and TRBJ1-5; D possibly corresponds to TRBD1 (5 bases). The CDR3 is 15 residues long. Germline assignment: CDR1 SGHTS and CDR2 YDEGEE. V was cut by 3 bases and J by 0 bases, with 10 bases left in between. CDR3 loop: CASSYHRNSNQPQHF. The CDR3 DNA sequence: TGTGCCAGCAGCTACCACAGGAATAGCAATCAGCCCCAGCATTTT.

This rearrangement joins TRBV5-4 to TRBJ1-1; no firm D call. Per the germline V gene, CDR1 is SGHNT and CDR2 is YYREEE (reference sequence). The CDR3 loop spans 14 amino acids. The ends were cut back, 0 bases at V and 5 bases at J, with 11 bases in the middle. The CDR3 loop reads CASSLVGGGTEAFF. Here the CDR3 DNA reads TGTGCCAGCAGCTTGGTGGGCGGAGGGACTGAAGCTTTCTTT.

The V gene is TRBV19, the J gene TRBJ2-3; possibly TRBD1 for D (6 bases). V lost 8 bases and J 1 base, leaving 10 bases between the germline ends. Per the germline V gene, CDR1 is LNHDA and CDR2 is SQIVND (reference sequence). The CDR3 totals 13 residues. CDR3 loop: CASQRQGTDTQYF. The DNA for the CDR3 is TGTGCCAGTCAAAGACAGGGCACAGATACGCAGTATTTT.

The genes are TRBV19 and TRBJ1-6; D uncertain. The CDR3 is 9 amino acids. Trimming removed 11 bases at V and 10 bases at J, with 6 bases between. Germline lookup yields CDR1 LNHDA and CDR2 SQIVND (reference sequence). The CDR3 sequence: CAPGSPLHF. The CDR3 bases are TGTGCCCCCGGGTCACCCCTCCACTTT.

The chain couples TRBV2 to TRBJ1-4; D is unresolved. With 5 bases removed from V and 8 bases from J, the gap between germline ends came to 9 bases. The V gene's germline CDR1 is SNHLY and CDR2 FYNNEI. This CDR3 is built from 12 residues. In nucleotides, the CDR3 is TGTGCCAGCAGTCCTCTCACAGAAAAACTGTTTTTT. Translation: CASSPLTEKLFF.

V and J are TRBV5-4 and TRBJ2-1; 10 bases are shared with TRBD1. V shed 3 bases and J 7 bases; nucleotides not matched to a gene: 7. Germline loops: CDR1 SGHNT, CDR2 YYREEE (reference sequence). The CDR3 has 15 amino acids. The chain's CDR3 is CASSSGTGVENEQFF. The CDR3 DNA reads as TGTGCCAGCAGCTCCGGGACAGGGGTCGAAAATGAGCAGTTCTTC. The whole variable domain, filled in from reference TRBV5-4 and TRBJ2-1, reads ETGVTQSPTHLIKTRGQQVTLRCSSQSGHNTVSWYQQALGQGPQFIFQYYREEENGRGNFPPRFSGLQFPNYSSELNVNALELDDSALYLCASSSGTGVENEQFFGPGTRLTVL.

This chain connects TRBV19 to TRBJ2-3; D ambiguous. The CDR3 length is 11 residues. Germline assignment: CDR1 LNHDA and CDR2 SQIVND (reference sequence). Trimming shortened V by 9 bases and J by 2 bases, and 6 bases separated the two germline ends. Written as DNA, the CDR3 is TGTGCCAGCCAGAACACAGATACGCAGTATTTT. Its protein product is CASQNTDTQYF. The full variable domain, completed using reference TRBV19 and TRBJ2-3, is DGGITQSPKYLFRKEGQNVTLSCEQNLNHDAMYWYRQDPGQGLRLIYYSQIVNDFQKGDIAEGYSVSREKKESFPLTVTSAQKNPTAFYLCASQNTDTQYFGPGTRLTVL.

CDR3 bases: TGTGCCAGCCGGGACTACCTCTTAGAGACCCAGTACTTC. Its protein product is CASRDYLLETQYF. The chain couples TRBV25-1 to TRBJ2-5; 7 bases are shared with TRBD2. This CDR3 has 13 amino acids. Per germline, CDR1 MGHDK and CDR2 SYGVNS. V was pared by 8 bases and J by 4 bases, with 7 bases of the junction left unmatched.

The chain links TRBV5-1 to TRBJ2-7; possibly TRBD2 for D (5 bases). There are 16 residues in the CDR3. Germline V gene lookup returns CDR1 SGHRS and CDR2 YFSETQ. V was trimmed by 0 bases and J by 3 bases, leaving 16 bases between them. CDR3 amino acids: CASSLGPGYPDYEQYF. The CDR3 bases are TGCGCCAGCAGCTTGGGACCGGGGTATCCGGACTACGAGCAGTACTTC. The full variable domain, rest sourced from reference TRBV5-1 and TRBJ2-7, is KAGVTQTPRYLIKTRGQQVTLSCSPISGHRSVSWYQQTPGQGLQFLFEYFSETQRNKGNFPGRFSGRQFSNSRSEMNVSTLELGDSALYLCASSLGPGYPDYEQYFGPGTRLTVT.

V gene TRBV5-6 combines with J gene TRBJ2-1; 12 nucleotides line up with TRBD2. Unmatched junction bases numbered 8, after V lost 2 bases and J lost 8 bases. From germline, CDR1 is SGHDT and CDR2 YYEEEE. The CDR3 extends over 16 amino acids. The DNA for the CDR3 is TGTGCCAGCAGCTTCCTAGCGGGGGGGCCGTTGTATGAGCAGTTCTTC. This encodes CASSFLAGGPLYEQFF.

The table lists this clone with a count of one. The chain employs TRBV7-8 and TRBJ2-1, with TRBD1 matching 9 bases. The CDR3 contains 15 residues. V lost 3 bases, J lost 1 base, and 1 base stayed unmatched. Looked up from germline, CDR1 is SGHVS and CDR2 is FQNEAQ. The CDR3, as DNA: TGTGCCAGCAGCTTCGACAGGGGGTCCTACAATGAGCAGTTCTTC. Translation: CASSFDRGSYNEQFF. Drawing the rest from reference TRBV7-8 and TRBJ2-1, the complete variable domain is GAGVSQSPRYKVAKRGQDVALRCDPISGHVSLFWYQQALGQGPEFLTYFQNEAQLDKSGLPSDRFFAERPEGSVSTLKIQRTQQEDSAVYLCASSFDRGSYNEQFFGPGTRLTVL.

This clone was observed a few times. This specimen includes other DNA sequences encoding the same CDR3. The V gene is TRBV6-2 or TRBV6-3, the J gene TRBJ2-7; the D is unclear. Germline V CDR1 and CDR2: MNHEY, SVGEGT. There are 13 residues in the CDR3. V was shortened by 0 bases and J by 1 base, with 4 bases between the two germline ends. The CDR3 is CASSYSSSYEQYF. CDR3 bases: TGTGCCAGCAGTTACTCTAGTTCCTACGAGCAGTACTTC.

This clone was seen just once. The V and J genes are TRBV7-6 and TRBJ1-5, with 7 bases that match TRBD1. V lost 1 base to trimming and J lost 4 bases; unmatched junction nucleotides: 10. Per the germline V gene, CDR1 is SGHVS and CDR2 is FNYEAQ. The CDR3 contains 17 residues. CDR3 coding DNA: TGTGCCAGCAGCTTAGGGCCTCGGACAGGTGGGAATCAGCCCCAGCATTTT. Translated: CASSLGPRTGGNQPQHF.